The 5 T cell receptor beta chains reported below all come from one sample, sequenced in a study of shared clonotypes between healthy human individuals. Terminally differentiated effector memory CD45RA+ cells were left out of the naive CD8 fraction, which was CD45RO-negative and positively selected for CCR7. TCRdb's copy holds only in-frame clones and misses some; the assay was immunoSEQ multiplex PCR. The table records under 850,000 clones, around 93% of them present only once. What was sequenced was naive CD8+ T cells sorted from blood. Source of these receptors: a man aged 25 to 45 in good health.

The CDR3 bases are TGTGCCAGCAGCGCTTCAGGGGGCTTTCGCCATGAGCAGTTCTTC. It codes for CASSASGGFRHEQFF. V usage is TRBV9 and J usage is TRBJ2-1; 8 nucleotides line up with TRBD1. CDR1 and CDR2 (germline): SGDLS, YYNGEE. The trim removed 3 bases at V and 8 bases at J, leaving 10 bases unmatched. This CDR3 has 15 amino acids.

This clone was detected many times. The V call is TRBV7-2, the J call TRBJ2-2; 12 positions agree with TRBD2. Germline V gives CDR1 SGHTA, CDR2 FQGNSA. Trimming cost V 4 bases and J 8 bases; bases outside gene matches: 2. The CDR3 is 14 amino acids. The CDR3: CASSSGLAGGELFF. Written as DNA, the CDR3 is TGTGCCAGCAGCTCCGGACTAGCGGGAGGGGAGCTGTTTTTT.

The chain links TRBV7-6 to TRBJ2-7, with TRBD1 matching over 9 bases. CDR1 is SGHVS, CDR2 FNYEAQ, per germline. V shed 10 bases, J shed 1 base, and the junction held 5 bases outside the gene matches. The CDR3 is made up of 13 amino acids. CDR3 bases: TGTGCCACCCTGGACAGGGGATCCTACGAGCAGTACTTC. It yields the protein CATLDRGSYEQYF.

CDR3: CASSVDRVGNTEAFF. CDR3 nucleotide sequence: TGTGCCAGCAGTGTGGACAGAGTGGGGAACACTGAAGCTTTCTTT. The gene calls are TRBV2 and TRBJ1-1, with D perhaps TRBD1 (6 bases). Trimming cost V 4 bases and J 1 base, with 13 bases left between them. This CDR3 has 15 residues. The V gene's germline CDR1 is SNHLY and CDR2 FYNNEI.

This clone has only one observation. The chain recombines TRBV11-2 with TRBJ1-1; D unclear. Trimming shortened V by 5 bases and J by 10 bases, and 11 bases separated the two germline ends. Germline V lookup: CDR1 SGHAT, CDR2 FQNNGV. CDR3 length equals 11 residues. The CDR3 DNA reads as TGTGCCAGCAGCGCCGGGATGGGAGCTTTCTTT. Protein sequence: CASSAGMGAFF.